A selection of T cell receptor beta chains follows, all from one sample in a study of T-cell memory formation after mild COVID-19. Each CDR3 protein is one row after TCRdb ran MiXCR on the 5' RACE reads. The sample yields about 440,000 distinct CDR3 sequences, around 20% seen once. Sequencing was done on a sample of PBMCs or a T cell subset sorted from them (not recorded which). The receptors originated from an adult woman who had mild COVID-19 (a few samples of this study predate the infection). Cell type and time point are not known. The CDR3 runs from the conserved cysteine through the conserved F or W. A D gene is named only where the DNA matches it firmly. Clone sizes are given selectively: once, few, many, or a class where the clone is expanded.

d_call	v_call	clone_size	j_call	cdr3_aa	cdr3_nt
NA	TRBV7-2	few	TRBJ2-3	CASSPGVVITDTQYF	TGTGCCAGCAGCCCCGGGGTAGTGATCACAGATACGCAGTATTTT
NA	TRBV6-1	few	TRBJ2-1	CASSEAQGKVLGEQFF	TGTGCCAGCAGTGAAGCCCAGGGAAAAGTACTGGGTGAGCAGTTCTTC
TRBD1	TRBV20-1	few	TRBJ1-2	CSARPDRGYGYTF	TGCAGTGCTAGACCGGACAGGGGCTATGGCTACACCTTC
NA	TRBV4-3	few	TRBJ2-2	CASSQDPGLSGELFF	TGCGCCAGCAGCCAAGACCCTGGACTAAGTGGGGAGCTGTTTTTT
TRBD1	TRBV19	NA	TRBJ1-2	CASSISGTGDPYGYTF	TGTGCCAGTAGTATCTCCGGGACAGGGGACCCCTATGGCTACACCTTC
NA	TRBV7-8	few	TRBJ2-4	CASSLGGWAKNIQYF	TGTGCCAGCAGCTTAGGAGGGTGGGCCAAAAACATTCAGTACTTC
TRBD2	TRBV12-5	few	TRBJ2-2	CASGPPPGLAKGNGELFF	TGTGCTAGTGGTCCCCCCCCGGGACTAGCTAAAGGGAACGGGGAGCTGTTTTTT
TRBD2	TRBV20-1	few	TRBJ2-1	CSARGSGPGLAGYNEQFF	TGCAGTGCTAGAGGATCGGGACCGGGACTAGCGGGATACAATGAGCAGTTCTTC
NA	TRBV12-3/TRBV12-4	few	TRBJ1-5	CASSPYGSQPQHF	TGTGCCAGCAGTCCCTATGGAAGTCAGCCCCAGCATTTT
TRBD2	TRBV5-1	many	TRBJ2-1	CASSLGKRGGSYNEQFF	TGCGCCAGCAGCTTGGGAAAGCGGGGGGGCTCTTACAATGAGCAGTTCTTC
NA	TRBV14	NA	TRBJ1-3	CASSSFTGLISGNTIYF	TGTGCCAGCAGCTCCTTTACAGGGCTAATATCTGGAAACACCATATATTTT
NA	TRBV11-2	few	TRBJ2-3	CASIPVGVKDTQYF	TGTGCCAGCATCCCTGTCGGGGTTAAAGATACGCAGTATTTT
NA	TRBV25-1	NA	TRBJ1-1	CASLGLSNTEAFF	TGTGCCAGCCTTGGGCTTTCGAACACTGAAGCTTTCTTT
NA	TRBV5-1	few	TRBJ1-2	CASSLDSFTGGTYTF	TGCGCCAGCAGCTTGGATAGTTTCACGGGGGGGACCTACACCTTC
TRBD2	TRBV5-6	many	TRBJ2-1	CASSPWLAGPNEQFF	TGTGCCAGCAGCCCCTGGCTAGCGGGGCCGAATGAGCAGTTCTTC
TRBD1	TRBV2	NA	TRBJ2-7	CASSEFRQGAREQYF	TGTGCCAGCAGTGAATTTAGGCAGGGGGCGAGGGAGCAGTACTTC
TRBD1	TRBV4-1	few	TRBJ1-6	CASSQEMKRGLRNSPLHF	TGCGCCAGCAGCCAAGAAATGAAGAGGGGGCTTAGGAATTCACCCCTCCACTTT
NA	TRBV30	once	TRBJ1-1	CAWSFGRNEAFF	TGTGCCTGGAGTTTCGGACGGAATGAAGCTTTCTTT
TRBD2	TRBV12-3/TRBV12-4	NA	TRBJ2-1	CASRSGTSGGGYNEQFF	TGTGCCAGCAGATCTGGGACTAGCGGGGGGGGCTACAATGAGCAGTTCTTC
TRBD1	TRBV18	few	TRBJ2-5	CASSPPGQGKKTQYF	TGTGCCAGCTCACCTCCGGGACAGGGGAAGAAGACCCAGTACTTC
NA	TRBV7-6	NA	TRBJ2-5	CASSGGYSEGTQYF	TGTGCCAGCAGCGGCGGGTACTCTGAGGGGACCCAGTACTTC
NA	TRBV4-1	NA	TRBJ1-1	CASSQGRGYSEAFF	TGCGCCAGCAGCCAAGGGCGGGGGTACTCTGAAGCTTTCTTT
NA	TRBV19	NA	TRBJ1-5	CASSLRWGPQHF	TGTGCCAGTAGCCTAAGGTGGGGGCCCCAGCATTTT
TRBD1	TRBV7-2	few	TRBJ2-3	CASSGRDRVSSTDTQYF	TGTGCCAGCAGCGGGAGGGACAGGGTTAGCAGCACAGATACGCAGTATTTT
NA	TRBV7-3	NA	TRBJ2-1	CASSLVLGNEQFF	TGTGCCAGCAGCTTGGTTTTAGGGAATGAGCAGTTCTTC
TRBD1	TRBV28	NA	TRBJ1-6	CASSQESGGAESPLHF	TGTGCCAGCAGTCAGGAATCAGGGGGCGCAGAATCACCCCTCCACTTT
NA	TRBV9	NA	TRBJ2-7	CASSVGEGYPSYEQYF	TGTGCCAGCAGCGTAGGCGAGGGGTACCCTTCCTACGAGCAGTACTTC
TRBD1	TRBV20-1	few	TRBJ2-1	CSARDLVTGKKQFF	TGCAGTGCTAGAGATTTGGTGACAGGGAAAAAGCAGTTCTTC
NA	TRBV12-3/TRBV12-4	NA	TRBJ1-5	CASSPWGVPQHF	TGTGCCAGCAGTCCTTGGGGTGTACCCCAGCATTTT
NA	TRBV24-1	few	TRBJ2-2	CATTGRANTGELFF	TGTGCCACCACGGGACGGGCGAACACCGGGGAGCTGTTTTTT
NA	TRBV29-1	many	TRBJ2-5	CSVEEGGETQYF	TGCAGCGTTGAGGAGGGGGGAGAGACCCAGTACTTC
NA	TRBV20-1	few	TRBJ2-3	CSAPGRASGTDTQYF	TGCAGTGCCCCAGGCAGGGCAAGCGGCACAGATACGCAGTATTTT
TRBD1	TRBV29-1	NA	TRBJ2-3	CSVEGVGTGVSDTQYF	TGCAGCGTTGAAGGCGTTGGGACAGGAGTCTCAGATACGCAGTATTTT
NA	TRBV18	NA	TRBJ2-7	CASSPSRTYEQYF	TGTGCCAGCTCACCGAGCAGGACCTACGAGCAGTACTTC
TRBD2	TRBV29-1	few	TRBJ2-3	CSVRTGGSTDTQYF	TGCAGCGTTAGGACGGGAGGCAGCACAGATACGCAGTATTTT
TRBD2	TRBV3-1	NA	TRBJ2-6	CASSPRASGVSSGANVLTF	TGTGCCAGCAGCCCAAGGGCCAGCGGGGTGAGCTCTGGGGCCAACGTCCTGACTTTC
NA	TRBV7-9	few	TRBJ1-1	CASSSGGGDLHAAFF	TGTGCCAGCAGCTCCGGTGGGGGAGACCTTCATGCAGCTTTCTTT